A single TCR beta chain is shown here with its context. CDR1 is LNHDA and CDR2 is SQIVND in the germline V gene (reference sequence). The CDR3 spans 16 residues. Trimming stripped 0 bases from V and 5 bases from J, with 13 bases between. The data derive from a study of blood T cell repertoires in COVID-19. Study in general: The cDNA or gDNA used as material had been derived from T cells, B-cell-depleted T cells, or PBMCs.

Original methodology: Scientists estimated how many nucleated cells there were by amplifying reference gene primers. Data came from immunoSEQ multiplex PCR; TCRdb stores just in-frame clones and leaves some out. V and J calls and clone size come straight from that table; D and trimming were deduced from the DNA. This table has about 180,000 clones, roughly nine tenths appearing once. Sequenced sample: peripheral blood. The genes are TRBV19 and TRBJ2-2, with D maybe TRBD2 (6 bases). The sequence came from a man between 18 and 29 years old who had recovered from COVID-19. CDR3: CASSIERGAGTGELFF. The CDR3 DNA reads TGTGCCAGTAGTATAGAGCGGGGCGCCGGGACCGGGGAGCTGTTTTTT.